Shown below are 15 T cell receptor beta chains from a single sample sequenced in a study of blood T cell repertoires in COVID-19. The data were produced by immunoSEQ multiplex PCR, yet TCRdb's version contains in-frame clones alone and is incomplete. Found here are approximately 55,000 clones, 87% of them singletons; the top ten hold 6.5%. Input material: peripheral blood. The source of these receptors is a man aged 50-60 years with active COVID-19.

A note on this clone: This sample also contains other DNA sequences that code for the same CDR3. The J gene is TRBJ2-2, the V gene TRBV18; 12 nucleotides line up with TRBD1. CDR3 length equals 16 residues. Trimming cost V 4 bases and J 5 bases; bases outside gene matches: 5. The germline CDR1 and CDR2 sequences are KGHSH and LQKENI. CDR3 region: CASSRPGQGATGELFF. The CDR3 nucleotides are TGTGCCAGCTCACGGCCGGGACAGGGGGCGACCGGGGAGCTGTTTTTT.

The chain combines TRBV18 with TRBJ2-5, with 11 positions matching TRBD2. Germline V gene lookup returns CDR1 KGHSH and CDR2 LQKENI. The J segment lost 2 bases and the V segment lost 3 bases, leaving 11 bases of the junction unmatched. The CDR3 extends over 18 amino acids. CDR3 DNA sequence: TGTGCCAGCTCACCCGTCAGGGGGACTAGCGGATTACAAGAGACCCAGTACTTC. This codes for CASSPVRGTSGLQETQYF.

The V call is TRBV2, the J call TRBJ2-1; 10 bases fit TRBD2. The CDR3 extends over 14 amino acids. V gave up 8 bases and J gave up 7 bases; unmatched junction bases: 8. Germline V lookup: CDR1 SNHLY, CDR2 FYNNEI. The DNA for the CDR3 is TGTGCCAGCGCCCTACTAGCGGGGTGGAATGAGCAGTTCTTC. Translating it yields CASALLAGWNEQFF.

This clone has just one count. The chain joins TRBV6-1 to TRBJ1-2; D gene unclear. The CDR3 sequence is 12 residues long. Germline V gene sequence: CDR1 MNHNS, CDR2 SASEGT. The V and J ends lost 2 bases and 8 bases respectively, with 9 bases between them. CDR3 sequence (DNA): TGTGCCAGCAGTGAATCCGGGTCGGGCTACACCTTC. Its protein product is CASSESGSGYTF.

V and J are TRBV7-9 and TRBJ2-3, with D possibly TRBD2 on 5 matching bases. Germline V lookup: CDR1 SEHNR, CDR2 FQNEAQ (reference sequence). The V end lost 3 bases, the J end lost 4 bases, and 17 bases lay between the germline ends. This CDR3 has 16 amino acids. For the CDR3, the DNA is TGTGCCAGCAGCTTGGGAGCCATCATTCAGTCAGATACGCAGTATTTT. Amino acids: CASSLGAIIQSDTQYF.

V gene TRBV12-5 combines with J gene TRBJ1-1, with TRBD1 matching over 7 bases. V lost 6 bases and J lost 1; bases outside the gene matches: 5. Germline lookup yields CDR1 LGHNT and CDR2 FRNRAP. The CDR3 has 14 residues. This chain's CDR3 is CASGRPGGNTEAFF. The CDR3 coding sequence is TGTGCTAGTGGACGTCCAGGGGGGAACACTGAAGCTTTCTTT.

This chain joins TRBV5-4 and TRBJ1-2; no firm D call. V was trimmed by 6 bases and J by 8 bases, leaving 20 bases between them. Looked up from germline, CDR1 is SGHNT and CDR2 is YYREEE (reference sequence). The CDR3 spans 14 residues. CDR3 protein: CASTSLVEIRGYTF. CDR3 DNA: TGTGCCAGCACCTCCCTCGTGGAGATTCGCGGCTACACCTTC.

This chain links TRBV4-1 with TRBJ1-2; maybe TRBD1 (5 bases). Germline values: CDR1 MGHRA, CDR2 YSYEKL. The CDR3 has 16 residues. Between the trimmed V and J ends, which lost 0 bases and 2 bases, there was a span of 13 bases. The CDR3 DNA follows: TGCGCCAGCAGCCAAGATGGCCAGGGTAGAAACTATGGCTACACCTTC. It specifies CASSQDGQGRNYGYTF.

This clone was observed a single time. V usage is TRBV5-1 and J usage is TRBJ2-1; D not certain. Germline assignment: CDR1 SGHRS and CDR2 YFSETQ. The CDR3 length is 16 residues. V was trimmed by 2 bases and J by 8 bases, leaving 20 bases between them. CDR3: CASSFLSSPSSDEQFF. The CDR3 DNA follows: TGCGCCAGCAGCTTCCTCTCCTCTCCCTCAAGCGATGAGCAGTTCTTC. Combining the CDR3 with reference TRBV5-1 and TRBJ2-1 gives the whole variable domain KAGVTQTPRYLIKTRGQQVTLSCSPISGHRSVSWYQQTPGQGLQFLFEYFSETQRNKGNFPGRFSGRQFSNSRSEMNVSTLELGDSALYLCASSFLSSPSSDEQFFGPGTRLTVL.

The rearrangement joins TRBV10-1 to TRBJ2-5; TRBD2 might be the D (6 bases). V dropped 8 bases and J dropped 12 bases, with 16 bases sitting between them. This CDR3 has 11 residues. Germline lookup yields CDR1 WNHNN and CDR2 SYGVQD (reference sequence). The CDR3 DNA is TGCGCCAGCCCGAGCGGGCCCTCCGAGTACTTC. This codes for CASPSGPSEYF.

CDR3 sequence: CAWSVGPGGARETQYF. CDR3 DNA: TGTGCCTGGAGTGTTGGGCCTGGGGGGGCAAGAGAGACCCAGTACTTC. This rearrangement joins TRBV30 to TRBJ2-5; D perhaps matches TRBD2 (7 bases). Trimming left V 0 bases short and J 4 bases short, with 18 bases between. CDR3 size: 16 residues. CDR1 is GTSNPN, CDR2 SVGIG, per germline (reference sequence).

The V and J genes are TRBV5-1 and TRBJ2-7; D perhaps matches TRBD1 (6 bases). Germline CDR1 and CDR2: SGHRS and YFSETQ. Trimming removed 4 bases at V and 6 bases at J, with 17 bases between. CDR3 size: 14 residues. In DNA, the CDR3 is TGCGCCAGCAGCGAGGGACACGGGGTCCCCGAGCAGTACTTC. This sequence encodes CASSEGHGVPEQYF.

The rearrangement uses TRBV2 and TRBJ2-2; 7 bases match TRBD1. CDR3 length equals 14 residues. Per germline, CDR1 SNHLY and CDR2 FYNNEI. Trimming cost V 5 bases and J 5 bases; bases outside gene matches: 5. The CDR3 loop reads CASSTGAETGELFF. The CDR3 DNA sequence: TGTGCCAGCAGTACAGGGGCAGAGACCGGGGAGCTGTTTTTT.

This clone was recorded only once. This chain uses TRBV5-6 with TRBJ2-4, with D possibly matching TRBD2 (6 bases). Germline CDR1 and CDR2: SGHDT and YYEEEE. The CDR3 consists of 16 residues. V was shortened by 0 bases and J by 4 bases, with 14 bases between the two germline ends. The CDR3: CASSLDRWGTKNIQYF. CDR3 DNA: TGTGCCAGCAGCTTGGATCGATGGGGGACTAAAAACATTCAGTACTTC.

The chain combines TRBV5-1 with TRBJ2-5; 7 bases fit TRBD1. CDR1 SGHRS and CDR2 YFSETQ come from the germline V gene. The junction had 4 bases not matched to a gene; V was cut back by 0 bases and J by 2 bases. This CDR3 is built from 15 residues. Here the CDR3 reads CASSLGGRGQETQYF. The CDR3 region has the DNA TGCGCCAGCAGCTTGGGGGGCAGGGGGCAAGAGACCCAGTACTTC.